This T cell receptor beta chain originates from a study of shared clonotypes between healthy human individuals. Overall study findings and caveats: Rarefaction exposed incomplete sorted-subset sequencing despite large depth.

A note on this clone: The target antigen is unknown.

Researchers divided each subset's genomic DNA evenly across several immunoSEQ plates. 150 to 250 ng DNA, approximately 30,000 T cell genomes, went into each sorted-subset replicate PCR. Data came from immunoSEQ multiplex PCR; TCRdb stores just in-frame clones and leaves some out. The sample has millions of clones; 95% are singletons. The split of CD4+ cells yielded CD45RA+ naive and CD45RA-negative memory subsets. Sequencing input: naive CD4+ T cells sorted from blood. Subset given: CD45RA+ positively selected. The TCR was taken from a young man in good health.

Here the CDR3 DNA reads TGTGCCAGCAGTTACCACAGGGGGAGCTCCTACGAGCAGTACTTC. Its protein product is CASSYHRGSSYEQYF. This chain links TRBV6-5 with TRBJ2-7; 8 positions agree with TRBD1. CDR3 length equals 15 residues. Germline CDR1 reads MNHEY; CDR2 reads SVGAGI. V trimming: 2 bases; J trimming: 0 bases; junction bases outside the gene matches: 3.